This note documents a single T cell receptor beta chain sequence. CDR1 LGHNA and CDR2 YSLEER come from the germline V gene. Unmatched junction bases numbered 3, after V lost 5 bases and J lost 1 base. The CDR3 is 14 residues long. Naive CD8 cells lacked CD45RO, underwent positive selection for CCR7 and left out terminally differentiated effector memory CD45RA+ cells. The entry originates in a study of shared clonotypes between healthy human individuals. Sequenced by immunoSEQ multiplex PCR; TCRdb stores in-frame clones only, minus some. The table lists about 2.1 million clones, about 93% of them singletons.

Material for sequencing was naive CD8+ T cells from PBMCs. The genes are TRBV4-3 and TRBJ1-1; the match to TRBD1 covers 8 bases. This clonotype was sampled from a man younger than 35 in good health. Some clones in this sample may be carry-over from other donors' samples. CDR3 protein: CASSSGQGNTEAFF. The CDR3 DNA follows: TGCGCCAGCAGCTCAGGACAGGGGAACACTGAAGCTTTCTTT.